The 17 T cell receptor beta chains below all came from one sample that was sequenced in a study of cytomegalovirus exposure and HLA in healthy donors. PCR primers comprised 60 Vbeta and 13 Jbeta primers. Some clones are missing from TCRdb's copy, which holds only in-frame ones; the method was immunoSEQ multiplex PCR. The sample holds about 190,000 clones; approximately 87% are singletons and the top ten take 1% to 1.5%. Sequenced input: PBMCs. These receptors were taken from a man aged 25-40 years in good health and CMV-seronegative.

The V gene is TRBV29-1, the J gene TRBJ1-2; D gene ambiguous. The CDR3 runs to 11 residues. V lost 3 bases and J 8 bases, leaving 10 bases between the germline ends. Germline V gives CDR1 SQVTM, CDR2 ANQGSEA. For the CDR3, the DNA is TGCAGCGTTGATTTGGGCTTCGGCTACACCTTC. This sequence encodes CSVDLGFGYTF.

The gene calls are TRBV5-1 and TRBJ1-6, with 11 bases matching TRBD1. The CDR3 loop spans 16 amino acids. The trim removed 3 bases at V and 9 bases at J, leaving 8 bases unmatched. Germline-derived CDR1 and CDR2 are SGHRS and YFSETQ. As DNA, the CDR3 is TGCGCCAGCAGCTCGCGACTGGGACAGGGGGTTTCACCCCTCCACTTT. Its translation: CASSSRLGQGVSPLHF.

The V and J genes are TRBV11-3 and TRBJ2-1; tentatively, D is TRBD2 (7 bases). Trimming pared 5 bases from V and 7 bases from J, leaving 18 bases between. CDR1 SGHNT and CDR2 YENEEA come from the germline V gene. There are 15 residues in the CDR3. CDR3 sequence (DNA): TGTGCCAGCAGCCCGGGGGGCGGGAGTATGAATGAGCAGTTCTTC. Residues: CASSPGGGSMNEQFF.

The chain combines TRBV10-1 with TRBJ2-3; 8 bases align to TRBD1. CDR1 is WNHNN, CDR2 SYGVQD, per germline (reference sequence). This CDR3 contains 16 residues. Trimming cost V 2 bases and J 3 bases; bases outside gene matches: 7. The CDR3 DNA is TGCGCCAGCAGTGAGACCCCGGGACAGGTGACAGATACGCAGTATTTT. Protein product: CASSETPGQVTDTQYF.

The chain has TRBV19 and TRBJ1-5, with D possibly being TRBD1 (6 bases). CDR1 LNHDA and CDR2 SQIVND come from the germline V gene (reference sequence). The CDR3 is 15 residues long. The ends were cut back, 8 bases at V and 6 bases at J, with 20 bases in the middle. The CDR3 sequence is CASGQRGLAGQPQHF. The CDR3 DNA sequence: TGTGCCAGTGGACAGAGGGGTTTGGCGGGTCAGCCCCAGCATTTT. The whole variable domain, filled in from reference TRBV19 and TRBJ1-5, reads DGGITQSPKYLFRKEGQNVTLSCEQNLNHDAMYWYRQDPGQGLRLIYYSQIVNDFQKGDIAEGYSVSREKKESFPLTVTSAQKNPTAFYLCASGQRGLAGQPQHFGDGTRLSIL.

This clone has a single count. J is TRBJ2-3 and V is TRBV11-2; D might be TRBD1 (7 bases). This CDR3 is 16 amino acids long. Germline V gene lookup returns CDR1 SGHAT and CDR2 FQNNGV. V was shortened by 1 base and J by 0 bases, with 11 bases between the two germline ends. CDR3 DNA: TGTGCCAGCAGCTTAGCAGGGGGAGGTAGCACAGATACGCAGTATTTT. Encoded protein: CASSLAGGGSTDTQYF. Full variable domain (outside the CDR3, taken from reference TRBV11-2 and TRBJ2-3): EAGVAQSPRYKIIEKRQSVAFWCNPISGHATLYWYQQILGQGPKLLIQFQNNGVVDDSQLPKDRFSAERLKGVDSTLKIQPAKLEDSAVYLCASSLAGGGSTDTQYFGPGTRLTVL.

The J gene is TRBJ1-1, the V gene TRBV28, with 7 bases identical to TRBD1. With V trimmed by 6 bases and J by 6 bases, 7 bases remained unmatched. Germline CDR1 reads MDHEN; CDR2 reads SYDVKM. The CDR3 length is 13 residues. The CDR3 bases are TGTGCCAGCAGATTAAAAGGGGGCTCTGAAGCTTTCTTT. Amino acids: CASRLKGGSEAFF.

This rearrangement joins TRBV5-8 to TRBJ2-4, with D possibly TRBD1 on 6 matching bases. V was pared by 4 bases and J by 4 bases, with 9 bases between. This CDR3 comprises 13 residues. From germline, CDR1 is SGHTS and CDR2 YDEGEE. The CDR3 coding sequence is TGTGCCAGCAGCCACCAGGGGAAAAACATTCAGTACTTC. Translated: CASSHQGKNIQYF.

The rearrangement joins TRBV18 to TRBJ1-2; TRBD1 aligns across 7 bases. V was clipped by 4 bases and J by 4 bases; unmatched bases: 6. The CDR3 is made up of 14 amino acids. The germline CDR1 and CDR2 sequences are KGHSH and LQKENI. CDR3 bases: TGTGCCAGCTCACATGACAGGGCGGGCTATGGCTACACCTTC. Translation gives CASSHDRAGYGYTF.

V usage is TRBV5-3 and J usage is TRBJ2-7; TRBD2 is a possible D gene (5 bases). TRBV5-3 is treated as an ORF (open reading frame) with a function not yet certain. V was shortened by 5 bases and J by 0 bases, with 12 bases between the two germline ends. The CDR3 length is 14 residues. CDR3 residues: CARRIPGTSYEQYF. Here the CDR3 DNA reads TGTGCCAGAAGGATACCGGGAACCTCCTACGAGCAGTACTTC.

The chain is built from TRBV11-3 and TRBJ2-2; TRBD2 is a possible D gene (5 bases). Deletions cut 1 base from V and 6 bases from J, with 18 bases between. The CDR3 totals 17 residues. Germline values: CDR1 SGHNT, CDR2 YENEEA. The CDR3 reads CASSLVKAGDGAGELFF. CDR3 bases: TGTGCCAGCAGCTTAGTTAAGGCCGGGGATGGGGCCGGGGAGCTGTTTTTT.

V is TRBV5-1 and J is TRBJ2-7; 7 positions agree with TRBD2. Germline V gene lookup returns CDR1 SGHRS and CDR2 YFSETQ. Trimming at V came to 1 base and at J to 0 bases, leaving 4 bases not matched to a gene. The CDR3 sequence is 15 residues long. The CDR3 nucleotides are TGCGCCAGCAGCTTGCTTCTAGCGGTCTCCTACGAGCAGTACTTC. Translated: CASSLLLAVSYEQYF.

For the CDR3, the DNA is TGTGCCAGCAGCTCCACGACAGGGAACTATAATTCACCCCTCCACTTT. Protein product: CASSSTTGNYNSPLHF. The chain is built from TRBV13 and TRBJ1-6, with 7 bases fitting TRBD1. CDR3 length: 16 amino acids. Germline V lookup: CDR1 PRHDT, CDR2 FYEKMQ (reference sequence). J gave up 3 bases and V 4 bases, and 6 bases lay outside the gene matches.

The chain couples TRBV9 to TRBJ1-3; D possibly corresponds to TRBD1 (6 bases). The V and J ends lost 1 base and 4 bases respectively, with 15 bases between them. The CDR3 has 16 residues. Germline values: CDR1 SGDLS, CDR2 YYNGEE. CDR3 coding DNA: TGTGCCAGCAGCGTAATGGGTTCAGGGGCGGGAAACACCATATATTTT. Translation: CASSVMGSGAGNTIYF. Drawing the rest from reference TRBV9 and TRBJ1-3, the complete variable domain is DSGVTQTPKHLITATGQRVTLRCSPRSGDLSVYWYQQSLDQGLQFLIQYYNGEERAKGNILERFSAQQFPDLHSELNLSSLELGDSALYFCASSVMGSGAGNTIYFGEGSWLTVV.

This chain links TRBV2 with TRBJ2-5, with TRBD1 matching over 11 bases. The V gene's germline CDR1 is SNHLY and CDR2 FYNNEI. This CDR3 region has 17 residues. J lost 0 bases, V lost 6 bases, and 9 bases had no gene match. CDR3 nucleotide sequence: TGTGCCAGCAGGGCTGGACAGGGGGCCATGTACCAAGAGACCCAGTACTTC. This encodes CASRAGQGAMYQETQYF.

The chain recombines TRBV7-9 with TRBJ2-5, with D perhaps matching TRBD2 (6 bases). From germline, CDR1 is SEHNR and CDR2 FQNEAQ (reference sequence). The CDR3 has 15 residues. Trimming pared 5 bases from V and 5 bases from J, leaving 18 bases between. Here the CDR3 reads CASSPGRSLVETQYF. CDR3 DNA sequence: TGTGCCAGCAGCCCTGGGAGGAGCCTGGTCGAGACCCAGTACTTC.

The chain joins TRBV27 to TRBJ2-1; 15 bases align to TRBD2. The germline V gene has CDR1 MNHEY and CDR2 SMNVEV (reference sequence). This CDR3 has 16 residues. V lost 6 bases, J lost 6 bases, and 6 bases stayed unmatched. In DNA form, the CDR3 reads TGTGCCAGCAGGCTCCCGGGACTAGCGGGGGGCAATGAGCAGTTCTTC. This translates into CASRLPGLAGGNEQFF.